This record concerns one T cell receptor (beta chain) sequence. V trimming: 4 bases; J trimming: 5 bases; junction bases outside the gene matches: 9. Germline V gene lookup returns CDR1 MNHEY and CDR2 SVGAGI. This CDR3 contains 16 residues. The data originate from a study of shared clonotypes between healthy human individuals. The test was conducted at deep level. The assay was immunoSEQ multiplex PCR, and TCRdb's table has in-frame clones only and misses some. This sample yields about 450,000 clones, of which roughly three quarters are seen a single time; roughly 13% belongs to the top ten. Every contributor of samples was a Caucasian grown-up residing in Nashville, Tennessee.

The specimen was PBMCs. This receptor was taken from a woman in her forties in good health. Some clones in this sample may be carry-over from other donors' samples. This rearrangement joins TRBV6-5 to TRBJ1-2; 11 bases are shared with TRBD1. The CDR3 DNA reads as TGTGCCAGCAGTTTGGACAGGGGGCTTTATCCGTATGGCTACACCTTC. Its protein is CASSLDRGLYPYGYTF.